The 14 T cell receptor beta chains below were found in one sample sequenced in a study of T cells after yellow fever vaccination. Using its own MiXCR run on the 5' RACE reads, TCRdb lists one record per CDR3 protein. The data hold under 600,000 distinct CDR3 sequences, with 20% to 25% observed a single time. The starting material was PBMCs, obtained approximately 22 days after the first yellow fever vaccination. The source is a young man who received the YFV17D yellow fever vaccine.

This CDR3 reads CASSQTPSGIKETQYF. The CDR3 nucleotides read TGCGCCAGCAGCCAGACTCCGAGCGGGATAAAAGAGACCCAGTACTTC. The genes are TRBV5-1 and TRBJ2-5; 7 bases agree with TRBD2. This CDR3 contains 16 residues. The ends lost 4 bases at V and 3 bases at J; junction bases unmatched: 12. Germline V gives CDR1 SGHRS, CDR2 YFSETQ.

This clonotype was recorded many times. V usage is TRBV7-8 and J usage is TRBJ2-7; tentatively, D is TRBD1 or TRBD2 (5 bases each). The CDR3 spans 13 residues. In germline, CDR1 is SGHVS, CDR2 FQNEAQ. Trimming left V 4 bases short and J 4 bases short, with 11 bases between. The DNA of the CDR3 is TGTGCCAGCAGCTCGGGACGTTTATACGAGCAGTACTTC. Translation gives CASSSGRLYEQYF.

The sample holds a few counts of this clonotype. J is TRBJ2-1 and V is TRBV11-2; D not resolved. Per the germline V gene, CDR1 is SGHAT and CDR2 is FQNNGV. V lost 0 bases to trimming and J lost 0 bases, with 12 bases between them. The CDR3 sequence is 17 residues long. CDR3: CASSLDLDPGSYNEQFF. Written as DNA, the CDR3 is TGTGCCAGCAGCTTAGATCTGGACCCGGGCTCCTACAATGAGCAGTTCTTC.

This clonotype was found a few times. The chain links TRBV28 to TRBJ2-1, with TRBD2 as a possible D gene (7 bases). CDR1 and CDR2 from the germline V gene are MDHEN and SYDVKM. CDR3 length equals 17 residues. V was pared by 7 bases and J by 0 bases, with 19 bases between. The CDR3 spells CASTTPGAGASYNEQFF. CDR3 bases: TGTGCCAGCACTACCCCTGGCGCGGGGGCCTCCTACAATGAGCAGTTCTTC. Using reference TRBV28 and TRBJ2-1 for the parts outside the CDR3, the full variable domain is DVKVTQSSRYLVKRTGEKVFLECVQDMDHENMFWYRQDPGLGLRLIYFSYDVKMKEKGDIPEGYSVSREKKERFSLILESASTNQTSMYLCASTTPGAGASYNEQFFGPGTRLTVL.

The rearrangement uses TRBV25-1 and TRBJ1-6; D is uncertain. The CDR3 contains 14 residues. V was trimmed by 5 bases and J by 7 bases, leaving 12 bases between them. Germline assignment: CDR1 MGHDK and CDR2 SYGVNS. The CDR3: CASSMVRPNSPLHF. The CDR3 DNA sequence: TGTGCCAGCAGTATGGTCAGGCCCAATTCACCCCTCCACTTT.

This clonotype was seen a handful of times. The rearrangement joins TRBV4-1 to TRBJ2-2, with 9 bases lining up with TRBD1. Losses at the gene ends were 2 bases for V and 7 bases for J; bases not matched to a gene: 5. Germline lookup yields CDR1 MGHRA and CDR2 YSYEKL. This CDR3 contains 15 residues. The CDR3 DNA is TGCGCCAGCAGCCAACCGGGACAGGGATTCGGGGAGCTGTTTTTT. Amino acids: CASSQPGQGFGELFF.

This clonotype came up a few times. The J gene is TRBJ2-7, the V gene TRBV6-5; 9 nucleotides align to TRBD1. After removal of 2 bases from V and 5 bases from J, the junction contained 4 bases not matched to a gene. This CDR3 spans 14 amino acids. CDR1 is MNHEY, CDR2 SVGAGI, per germline. The CDR3 loop is CASSYGDRANEQYF. CDR3 coding DNA: TGTGCCAGCAGTTACGGGGACAGGGCCAACGAGCAGTACTTC.

The chain couples TRBV29-1 to TRBJ1-5; 7 bases are shared with TRBD1. J was trimmed by 4 bases and V by 5 bases; bases with no gene match: 5. Germline CDR1 SQVTM, CDR2 ANQGSEA. This CDR3 region has 13 residues. For the CDR3, the DNA is TGCAGCGTTTCAGGGGGTGGTAATCAGCCCCAGCATTTT. It encodes CSVSGGGNQPQHF.

V gene TRBV4-3 combines with J gene TRBJ1-3; 8 bases are a match to TRBD1. This CDR3 region has 15 residues. Germline CDR1 reads LGHNA; CDR2 reads YSLEER. J gave up 1 base and V 4 bases, and 3 bases lay outside the gene matches. Here the CDR3 DNA reads TGCGCCAGCAGCCCTGGGACAGGATCTGGAAACACCATATATTTT. Residues: CASSPGTGSGNTIYF.

The chain uses TRBV12-5 and TRBJ2-7; tentatively, D is TRBD2 (7 bases). This CDR3 region has 15 residues. V lost 7 bases and J 1 base, leaving 17 bases between the germline ends. Germline V gene data show CDR1 as LGHNT and CDR2 as FRNRAP. Here the CDR3 reads CASVRGGAISYEQYV. The CDR3 DNA follows: TGTGCTAGTGTTCGTGGGGGGGCCATATCCTACGAGCAGTACGTC.

This chain joins TRBV20-1 and TRBJ1-2; 12 bases fit TRBD1. Per germline, CDR1 DFQATT and CDR2 SNEGSKA (reference sequence). The CDR3 contains 13 residues. The V segment lost 6 bases and the J segment 4 bases; nucleotides outside the gene matches: 3. DNA for the CDR3: TGCAGTGCCCCGGGACAGGGGGCCTATGGCTACACCTTC. This encodes CSAPGQGAYGYTF.

This clonotype was recorded a few times. This chain joins TRBV18 and TRBJ2-1, with D unresolved. The V end lost 2 bases, the J end lost 10 bases, and 9 bases lay between the germline ends. This CDR3 is 12 amino acids long. Per germline, CDR1 KGHSH and CDR2 LQKENI. CDR3 DNA: TGTGCCAGCTCACCAGTGGATAGGGAGCAGTTCTTC. Its protein is CASSPVDREQFF.

V gene TRBV6-1 combines with J gene TRBJ2-2; 9 positions agree with TRBD2. Germline-derived CDR1 and CDR2 are MNHNS and SASEGT. V shed 6 bases, J shed 1 base, and the junction held 3 bases outside the gene matches. CDR3 size: 15 residues. CDR3 sequence (DNA): TGTGCCAGCAGCCGGACTAGCGAGAACACCGGGGAGCTGTTTTTT. As protein: CASSRTSENTGELFF.

This clonotype occurred a few times. The rearrangement links TRBV5-1 to TRBJ1-2; no clear D gene. Germline values: CDR1 SGHRS, CDR2 YFSETQ. Trimming pared 0 bases from V and 3 bases from J, leaving 12 bases between. The CDR3 is 15 residues long. Here the CDR3 reads CASSLGGNTYYGYTF. The CDR3 DNA reads TGCGCCAGCAGCTTGGGTGGAAACACTTACTATGGCTACACCTTC.